The rows below give T cell receptor beta chains drawn from one sample of a study of cytomegalovirus exposure and HLA in healthy donors. The assay was immunoSEQ multiplex PCR, and TCRdb's table has in-frame clones only and misses some. This table holds about 200,000 clones. Specimen: PBMCs. The receptors come from a girl aged 2-10 years in good health and CMV-seropositive. Each CDR3 is given with its conserved first and last residue. D genes are given only for firm matches.

TGTGCCAGCAGCATGACAGAGAACACCGGGGAGCTGTTTTTT	CASSMTENTGELFF	.	TRBJ2-2	14	TRBV11-2
TGTGCCAGCAGTGACCAGGGGAACACTGAAGCTTTCTTT	CASSDQGNTEAFF	.	TRBJ1-1	13	TRBV6-4
TGTGCCAGCAGTCAGACCGGGACAGGGGACTCCCCCTACGAGCAGTACTTC	CASSQTGTGDSPYEQYF	TRBD1	TRBJ2-7	17	TRBV9
TGTGCCAGCAGCCCATCCCTAGCGGGAGAGCGCACCGGGGAGCTGTTTTTT	CASSPSLAGERTGELFF	TRBD2	TRBJ2-2	17	TRBV7-6
TGCGCCAGCAGCTTGCCCCGGGACTACAACAATGAGCAGTTCTTC	CASSLPRDYNNEQFF	TRBD2	TRBJ2-1	15	TRBV5-1
TGCGCCAGCAGCTTTGGGGGGGCCTCGCCCGGGGAGCTGTTTTTT	CASSFGGASPGELFF	.	TRBJ2-2	15	TRBV5-1
TGTGCCAGCAGTCCTCCGGGACAGGCGTATGGCTACACCTTC	CASSPPGQAYGYTF	TRBD1	TRBJ1-2	14	TRBV7-2
TGTGCCAGCAGCGAATTTACCCGGGACAGCTTCTACAATGAGCAGTTCTTC	CASSEFTRDSFYNEQFF	TRBD1	TRBJ2-1	17	TRBV11-2
TGTGCCAGCAGTGAAGGGAGGGAGTTTAGTGAAAAACTGTTTTTT	CASSEGREFSEKLFF	.	TRBJ1-4	15	TRBV6-1
TGTGCCAGCAGCCCAAGGGACAGGGGAAACACTGAAGCTTTCTTT	CASSPRDRGNTEAFF	TRBD1	TRBJ1-1	15	TRBV7-8
TGTGCCAGTTCCACCGGATCCGGAGGGAACACTGAAGCTTTCTTT	CASSTGSGGNTEAFF	.	TRBJ1-1	15	TRBV19
TGTGCCATCAGTGAGGCTCACGAGCAGTACTTC	CAISEAHEQYF	.	TRBJ2-7	11	TRBV10-3
TGTGCCAGCTCACCACCGTTCGGGGGGTTTGACACTGAAGCTTTCTTT	CASSPPFGGFDTEAFF	.	TRBJ1-1	16	TRBV18
TGTGCCAGCAGCCAAGGTGATGACAGGGCCCCCTACGAGCAGTACTTC	CASSQGDDRAPYEQYF	TRBD1	TRBJ2-7	16	TRBV4-2
TGTGCCAGCAGCTTGCGACTAGCGGGGCGCACAGATACGCAGTATTTT	CASSLRLAGRTDTQYF	TRBD2	TRBJ2-3	16	TRBV7-2
TGTGCCAGCAGCAAAAGCCGCGTCGGCGGGGGCGATGAGCAGTTCTTC	CASSKSRVGGGDEQFF	.	TRBJ2-1	16	TRBV21-1
TGTGCCAGCAGTCTTGGGAGTGAGCAGTGCTTC	CASSLGSEQCF	.	TRBJ2-7	11	TRBV27
TGCGCCAGCAGCTTGGACGGGGGGCGCGACAATCAGCCCCAGCATTTT	CASSLDGGRDNQPQHF	.	TRBJ1-5	16	TRBV5-1
TGCGCCAGCAGCCAAGGGGGACAGGGAGGCTATGGCTACACCTTC	CASSQGGQGGYGYTF	TRBD1	TRBJ1-2	15	TRBV4-1